Each of the 28 T cell receptor beta chains below was sequenced from the same sample in a study of CD8 T cells in Susac syndrome. RNA totalling about 0.45 to 1 ug underwent reverse transcription with random hexamers. TCRdb ran MiXCR on the immunoSEQ multiplex PCR reads and lists one entry per CDR3 protein. The sample consists of 140,000 to 150,000 distinct CDR3 sequences, roughly 95% of them appearing once. Specimen: CD4+ T cells from PBMCs. These receptors were obtained from a human donor in good health.

This chain joins TRBV10-3 and TRBJ2-5; TRBD1 matches at 8 bases. There are 15 residues in the CDR3. Germline CDR1 ENHRY, CDR2 SYGVKD. V shed 8 bases and J 5 bases; nucleotides not matched to a gene: 13. In nucleotides, the CDR3 is TGTGCCATCTCCAGGGCAGGGGGCGCCGAGGAGACCCAGTACTTC. As protein: CAISRAGGAEETQYF.

The V and J genes are TRBV18 and TRBJ2-1, with TRBD2 identical over 7 bases. Germline assignment: CDR1 KGHSH and CDR2 LQKENI. This CDR3 is 17 amino acids long. Germline trimming cut 3 bases from V and 2 bases from J; bases unmatched to any gene: 10. The CDR3 sequence: CASSPLPGGSPYNEQFF. The CDR3 DNA follows: TGTGCCAGCTCACCCCTCCCGGGCGGGAGTCCCTACAATGAGCAGTTCTTC.

The rearrangement links TRBV30 to TRBJ1-1; D call uncertain. The ends were cut back, 1 base at V and 0 bases at J, with 12 bases in the middle. The CDR3 spans 15 residues. Germline-derived CDR1 and CDR2 are GTSNPN and SVGIG (reference sequence). The CDR3 DNA follows: TGTGCCTGGAGTGGGACGGAATACATGAACACTGAAGCTTTCTTT. It yields the protein CAWSGTEYMNTEAFF. Together with reference TRBV30 and TRBJ1-1, the CDR3 gives the full variable domain: SQTIHQWPATLVQPVGSPLSLECTVEGTSNPNLYWYRQAAGRGLQLLFYSVGIGQISSEVPQNLSASRPQDRQFILSSKKLLLSDSGFYLCAWSGTEYMNTEAFFGQGTRLTVV.

The chain couples TRBV5-1 to TRBJ2-7, with 10 bases matching TRBD1. V dropped 4 bases and J dropped 4; count of bases not matched to a gene: 5. This CDR3 spans 14 amino acids. Germline V gene data show CDR1 as SGHRS and CDR2 as YFSETQ. The CDR3 DNA sequence: TGCGCCAGCAGCCCACGGGGACAGGGGTACGAGCAGTACTTC. As protein: CASSPRGQGYEQYF.

The chain joins TRBV9 to TRBJ2-3, with 13 nucleotides matching TRBD2. CDR3 length: 16 residues. The V gene end was trimmed by 0 bases and the J gene end by 6 bases; junction bases not matched to a gene: 4. Germline CDR1 reads SGDLS; CDR2 reads YYNGEE. This CDR3 reads CASSVGGLAGADTQYF. CDR3 DNA sequence: TGTGCCAGCAGCGTAGGTGGACTAGCGGGAGCGGATACGCAGTATTTT.

The rearrangement links TRBV24-1 to TRBJ2-7; 10 nucleotides agree with TRBD1. Germline trimming cut 2 bases from V and 5 bases from J; bases unmatched to any gene: 5. Germline V gene sequence: CDR1 KGHDR, CDR2 SFDVKD. The CDR3 is 15 amino acids. The CDR3 here is CATSDSGQGIHEQYF. CDR3 DNA sequence: TGTGCCACCAGTGATTCGGGACAGGGGATTCACGAGCAGTACTTC.

This clonotype came up once. The chain carries TRBV14 and TRBJ2-2; 12 bases fit TRBD2. Per the germline V gene, CDR1 is SGHDN and CDR2 is FVKESK. J was trimmed by 4 bases and V by 10 bases; bases with no gene match: 10. This CDR3 spans 16 amino acids. This CDR3 reads CAILSRTSGITGELFF. In DNA form, the CDR3 reads TGTGCCATCCTCTCGCGGACTAGCGGGATCACCGGGGAGCTGTTTTTT. Looking up the rest from reference TRBV14 and TRBJ2-2 gives the full variable domain: EAGVTQFPSHSVIEKGQTVTLRCDPISGHDNLYWYRRVMGKEIKFLLHFVKESKQDESGMPNNRFLAERTGGTYSTLKVQPAELEDSGVYFCAILSRTSGITGELFFGEGSRLTVL.

This chain links TRBV27 with TRBJ1-1; TRBD1 is a possible D gene (6 bases). V lost 5 bases and J 6 bases, leaving 13 bases between the germline ends. The CDR3 sequence is 13 residues long. Germline V CDR1 and CDR2: MNHEY, SMNVEV (reference sequence). The chain's CDR3 is CASSRTAHSEAFF. CDR3 in DNA: TGTGCCAGCAGTAGGACAGCCCATTCTGAAGCTTTCTTT.

The chain employs TRBV29-1 and TRBJ2-3, with D tentatively TRBD2 (6 bases). V was shortened by 4 bases and J by 1 base, with 9 bases between the two germline ends. The CDR3 totals 13 residues. Germline V gene data show CDR1 as SQVTM and CDR2 as ANQGSEA. The CDR3 nucleotides are TGCAGCGTTGGGGTAGCGGGCACAGATACGCAGTATTTT. This encodes CSVGVAGTDTQYF.

The J gene is TRBJ2-5, the V gene TRBV10-3, with 12 bases aligning to TRBD2. This CDR3 has 13 amino acids. V dropped 11 bases and J dropped 4; count of bases not matched to a gene: 5. CDR1 is ENHRY, CDR2 SYGVKD, per germline. The CDR3 nucleotides are TGTGCCTCGACTAGCGGGAGTTCAGAGACCCAGTACTTC. Translating gives CASTSGSSETQYF.

The gene calls are TRBV2 and TRBJ1-5; 7 positions match TRBD1. V gave up 6 bases and J gave up 2 bases; unmatched junction bases: 4. The CDR3 is made up of 14 amino acids. Germline values: CDR1 SNHLY, CDR2 FYNNEI. Here the CDR3 DNA reads TGTGCCAGCAGCTGGACAGGTCGCAATCAGCCCCAGCATTTT. This encodes CASSWTGRNQPQHF.

J is TRBJ2-5 and V is TRBV28; possibly TRBD1 or TRBD2 for D (5 bases each). The CDR3 consists of 13 residues. Trimming removed 2 bases from V and 5 bases from J, with 9 bases in between. Germline V gene sequence: CDR1 MDHEN, CDR2 SYDVKM. The CDR3, as DNA: TGTGCCAGCAGTTTAGGGACGGGGGAGACCCAGTACTTC. Encoded protein: CASSLGTGETQYF.

CDR3 protein: CASTWRVAGDTSSYEQYF. The CDR3 nucleotides read TGTGCCAGCACCTGGAGGGTAGCGGGGGATACTAGCTCCTACGAGCAGTACTTC. The V and J genes are TRBV6-2 or TRBV6-3 and TRBJ2-7; 9 bases fit TRBD2. Germline loops: CDR1 MNHEY, CDR2 SVGEGT. This CDR3 has 18 amino acids. Trimming removed 7 bases from V and 0 bases from J; junction bases left unmatched: 16.

The gene calls are TRBV5-1 and TRBJ2-2; maybe TRBD2 (6 bases). The CDR3 has 15 residues. Trimming left V 4 bases short and J 6 bases short, with 16 bases between. CDR1 SGHRS and CDR2 YFSETQ come from the germline V gene. The CDR3 here is CASSPEGSGAGELFF. CDR3 nucleotide sequence: TGCGCCAGCAGCCCGGAGGGGAGTGGGGCCGGGGAGCTGTTTTTT. The full variable domain, rest sourced from reference TRBV5-1 and TRBJ2-2, is KAGVTQTPRYLIKTRGQQVTLSCSPISGHRSVSWYQQTPGQGLQFLFEYFSETQRNKGNFPGRFSGRQFSNSRSEMNVSTLELGDSALYLCASSPEGSGAGELFFGEGSRLTVL.

V usage is TRBV4-1 and J usage is TRBJ2-1; 7 bases line up with TRBD1. CDR3 size: 20 residues. With 0 bases clipped from V and 0 bases from J, the junction kept 14 bases outside the gene matches. From germline, CDR1 is MGHRA and CDR2 YSYEKL. CDR3 sequence: CASSQDLTGSRISSYNEQFF. DNA for the CDR3: TGCGCCAGCAGCCAAGATTTGACAGGGTCCAGAATCAGCTCCTACAATGAGCAGTTCTTC.

This clonotype was counted a single time. The chain combines TRBV9 with TRBJ2-3; the D is unclear. The germline CDR1 and CDR2 sequences are SGDLS and YYNGEE. The CDR3 length is 13 residues. The ends were cut back, 4 bases at V and 1 base at J, with 7 bases in the middle. In nucleotides, the CDR3 is TGTGCCAGCAGCAGCCGTCGCACAGATACGCAGTATTTT. Its protein product is CASSSRRTDTQYF.

The rearrangement uses TRBV20-1 and TRBJ2-7; 11 nucleotides match TRBD2. Germline V gives CDR1 DFQATT, CDR2 SNEGSKA (reference sequence). The CDR3 totals 14 residues. The trim removed 2 bases at V and 3 bases at J, leaving 3 bases unmatched. The CDR3 DNA reads TGCAGTGCTAGACCACTAGCGGGAGACTACGAGCAGTACTTC. Amino acids: CSARPLAGDYEQYF.

This clonotype appeared once. This chain joins TRBV7-8 and TRBJ1-5; D is unresolved. The germline V and J ends were trimmed by 1 base and 1 base, with 11 bases remaining between them. CDR1 is SGHVS, CDR2 FQNEAQ, per germline. This CDR3 has 16 amino acids. CDR3 coding DNA: TGTGCCAGCAGCTTAGTAGGAGAGACGAGCAATCAGCCCCAGCATTTT. This gives the protein CASSLVGETSNQPQHF.

The chain links TRBV27 to TRBJ1-1, with 10 bases aligning to TRBD1. Germline CDR1 and CDR2: MNHEY and SMNVEV (reference sequence). With V trimmed by 5 bases and J by 4 bases, 7 bases remained unmatched. CDR3 size: 15 residues. For the CDR3, the DNA is TGTGCCAGCAGTGGGGGGACAGGGGCACCCACTGAAGCTTTCTTT. Residues: CASSGGTGAPTEAFF.

This clonotype has a handful of counts. The chain recombines TRBV5-1 with TRBJ2-1; 7 nucleotides line up with TRBD2. The germline V gene has CDR1 SGHRS and CDR2 YFSETQ. With V trimmed by 0 bases and J by 0 bases, 3 bases remained unmatched. There are 16 residues in the CDR3. The CDR3 DNA is TGCGCCAGCAGCTTGGCCGGCGGGAGCTCCTACAATGAGCAGTTCTTC. It encodes CASSLAGGSSYNEQFF.

The chain has TRBV2 and TRBJ1-2; 10 bases map to TRBD1. The CDR3 spans 13 residues. Germline lookup yields CDR1 SNHLY and CDR2 FYNNEI. The V and J ends lost 5 bases and 8 bases, in that order; junction bases with no gene match: 5. CDR3 in DNA: TGTGCCAGCAGTAGACAGGGGGCCAGCGGCTACACCTTC. Protein: CASSRQGASGYTF.

J is TRBJ2-7 and V is TRBV2, with TRBD2 as a possible D gene (6 bases). The CDR3 is 14 residues long. Trimming left V 4 bases short and J 0 bases short, with 10 bases between. Germline V CDR1 and CDR2: SNHLY, FYNNEI. The CDR3 loop is CASSGRGHSYEQYF. The CDR3 bases are TGTGCCAGCAGTGGGAGGGGCCACTCCTACGAGCAGTACTTC.

This clonotype was seen a single time. This sequence joins TRBV15 and TRBJ1-1; 7 bases agree with TRBD1. The V and J ends lost 5 bases and 1 base, in that order; junction bases with no gene match: 7. The CDR3 loop spans 15 amino acids. Germline V gene lookup returns CDR1 LNHNV and CDR2 YYDKDF (reference sequence). The CDR3 protein is CATSGRYRGNTEAFF. In DNA form, the CDR3 reads TGTGCCACCAGCGGAAGATACAGGGGGAACACTGAAGCTTTCTTT.

The chain combines TRBV7-2 with TRBJ2-7, with D perhaps TRBD1 or TRBD2 (5 bases each). The CDR3 covers 15 residues. V was clipped by 7 bases and J by 0 bases, with 16 bases between them. Per germline, CDR1 SGHTA and CDR2 FQGNSA. The CDR3 nucleotides are TGTGCCAGCACCTCCCCCCGGGACGCCTCCTACGAGCAGTACTTC. Translated: CASTSPRDASYEQYF.

In regard to this clonotype: One end of the junction fails to match germline, which may point to a read error. This sequence joins TRBV3-1 and TRBJ2-7; possibly TRBD1 for D (6 bases). There are 14 residues in the CDR3. The germline V gene has CDR1 LGHDT and CDR2 YNNKEL (reference sequence). CDR3 sequence reads: CASSPDRTTLERYF. CDR3 bases: TGTGCCAGCAGCCCCGACAGGACGACCCTCGAGCGGTACTTC.

The V gene is TRBV12-3 or TRBV12-4, the J gene TRBJ2-7, with D unclear. The CDR3 covers 12 residues. With 3 bases removed from V and 0 bases from J, the gap between germline ends came to 3 bases. CDR3 in DNA: TGTGCCAGCAGTTTTCCCTCCTACGAGCAGTACTTC. Amino acids: CASSFPSYEQYF.

In nucleotides, the CDR3 is TGTGCCACCAGTAGCGGGACAGCCTACAATGAGCAGTTCTTC. This translates into CATSSGTAYNEQFF. The chain uses TRBV15 and TRBJ2-1; tentative D call: TRBD2 (8 bases). Germline V gene lookup returns CDR1 LNHNV and CDR2 YYDKDF (reference sequence). There are 14 residues in the CDR3. V lost 6 bases, J lost 2 bases, and 11 bases lay in between.

This clonotype has just one count. This chain uses TRBV28 with TRBJ1-2; D is unresolved. CDR3 length: 13 amino acids. The germline V gene encodes CDR1 MDHEN and CDR2 SYDVKM. The V end was cut by 6 bases, the J end by 4 bases, with 12 bases between. The CDR3 DNA follows: TGTGCCAGCAGCTCGGACCTGGGCTATGGCTACACCTTC. Its translation: CASSSDLGYGYTF.